This TCR beta chain was retrieved from a study of T-cell reconstitution after alpha-beta-depleted transplantation in children. The library targeted TCRbeta and was prepared with unique molecular identifiers. TCRdb re-called the PCR reads through MiXCR, storing one row per CDR3 protein. The data contain roughly 100,000 distinct CDR3 sequences, 7% to 10% of them singletons. The junction had 7 bases not matched to a gene; V was cut back by 8 bases and J by 7 bases. The CDR3 spans 13 residues. Per germline, CDR1 SNHLY and CDR2 FYNNEI. This clonotype was picked up many times. V is TRBV2 and J is TRBJ1-5; TRBD1 matches at 8 bases. The sequence was collected from a human donor who donated a stem cell graft to a child with congenital amegakaryocytic thrombocytopenia. Sequenced material: PBMCs from the stem cell graft donor, taken from the stem cell graft. The CDR3 nucleotides read TGTGCCAGCGGACAGGGCTTAAGCCAGCCCCAGCATTTT. It translates to CASGQGLSQPQHF.